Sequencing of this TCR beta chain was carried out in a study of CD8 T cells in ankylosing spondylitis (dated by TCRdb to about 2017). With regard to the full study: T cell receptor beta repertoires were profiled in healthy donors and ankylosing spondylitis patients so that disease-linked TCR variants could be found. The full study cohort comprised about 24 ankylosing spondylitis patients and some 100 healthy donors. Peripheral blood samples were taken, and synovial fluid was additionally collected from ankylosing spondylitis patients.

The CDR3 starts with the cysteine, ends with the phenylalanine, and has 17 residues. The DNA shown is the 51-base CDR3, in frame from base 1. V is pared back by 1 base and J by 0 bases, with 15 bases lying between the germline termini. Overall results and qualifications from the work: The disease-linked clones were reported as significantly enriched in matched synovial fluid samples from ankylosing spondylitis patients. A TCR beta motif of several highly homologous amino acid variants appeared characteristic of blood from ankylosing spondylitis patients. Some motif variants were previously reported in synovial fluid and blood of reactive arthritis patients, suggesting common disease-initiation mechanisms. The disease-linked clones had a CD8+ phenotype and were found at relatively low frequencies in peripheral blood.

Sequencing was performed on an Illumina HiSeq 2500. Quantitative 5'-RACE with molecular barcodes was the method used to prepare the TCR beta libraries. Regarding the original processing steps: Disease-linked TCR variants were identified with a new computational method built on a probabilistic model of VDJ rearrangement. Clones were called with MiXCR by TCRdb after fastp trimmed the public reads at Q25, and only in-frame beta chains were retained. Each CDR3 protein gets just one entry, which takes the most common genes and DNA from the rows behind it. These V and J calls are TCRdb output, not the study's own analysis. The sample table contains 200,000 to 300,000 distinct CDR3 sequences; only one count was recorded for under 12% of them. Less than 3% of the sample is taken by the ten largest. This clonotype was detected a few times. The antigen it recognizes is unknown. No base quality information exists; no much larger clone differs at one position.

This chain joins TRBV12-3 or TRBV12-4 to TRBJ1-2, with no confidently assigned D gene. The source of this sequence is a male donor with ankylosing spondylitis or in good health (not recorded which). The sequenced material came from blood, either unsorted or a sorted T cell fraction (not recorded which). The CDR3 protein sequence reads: CASSLGFSSSPNYGYTF. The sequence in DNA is TGTGCCAGCAGTTTAGGTTTCAGCAGCAGCCCTAACTATGGCTACACCTTC.